The clone carrying this T cell receptor beta chain was observed once. Its antigen is currently unknown. This specimen belongs to a study of tumor-infiltrating lymphocytes in localized non-small cell lung cancer. Study results and limitations: Higher tumor T cell infiltration than in uninvolved lung was supported by TCRbeta sequencing. Recurrence-free survival showed no association with tumor T-cell fraction.

The V and J ends lost 2 bases and 2 bases, in that order; junction bases with no gene match: 3. The germline V gene encodes CDR1 LGHNA and CDR2 YSLEER. The CDR3 covers 14 residues. Assay: immunoSEQ multiplex PCR; the TCRdb copy retains only in-frame clones and omits some. Here the sample spans 9,500 or so clones, approximately 79% being singletons. The chain recombines TRBV4-3 with TRBJ2-7, with 7 bases aligning to TRBD1. The specimen sequenced was lung tumor tissue. This sequence was found in a human donor with non-small cell lung cancer. CDR3 region: CASSQPGTAYEQYF. The CDR3 DNA sequence: TGCGCCAGCAGCCAACCCGGGACAGCCTACGAGCAGTACTTC.